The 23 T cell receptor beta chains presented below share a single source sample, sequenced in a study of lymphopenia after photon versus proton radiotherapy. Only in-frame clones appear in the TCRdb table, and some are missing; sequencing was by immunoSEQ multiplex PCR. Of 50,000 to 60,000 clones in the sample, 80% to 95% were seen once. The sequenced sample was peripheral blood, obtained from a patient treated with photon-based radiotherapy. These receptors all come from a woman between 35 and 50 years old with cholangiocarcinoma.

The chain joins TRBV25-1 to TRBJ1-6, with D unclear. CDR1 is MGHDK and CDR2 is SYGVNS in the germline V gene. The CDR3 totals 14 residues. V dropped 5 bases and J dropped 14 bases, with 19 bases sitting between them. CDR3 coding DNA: TGTGCCAGCAGTCCCCCCCGCGGGAAAGAGACCCTCCACTTT. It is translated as CASSPPRGKETLHF.

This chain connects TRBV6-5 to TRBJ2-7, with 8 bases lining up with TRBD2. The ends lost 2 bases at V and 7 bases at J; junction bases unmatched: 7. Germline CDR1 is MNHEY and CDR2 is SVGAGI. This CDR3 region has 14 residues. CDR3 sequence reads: CASSYGAGVREQYF. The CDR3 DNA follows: TGTGCCAGCAGTTACGGAGCGGGAGTTCGAGAGCAGTACTTC.

The CDR3 region has the DNA TGTGCCAGCAGTTTGCGGCAGGGACCCTACGAGCAGTACTTC. Translation gives CASSLRQGPYEQYF. The chain carries TRBV27 and TRBJ2-7; D may correspond to TRBD1 or TRBD2 (5 bases each). V was shortened by 3 bases and J by 2 bases, with 11 bases between the two germline ends. The CDR3 runs 14 residues. Per germline, CDR1 MNHEY and CDR2 SMNVEV (reference sequence).

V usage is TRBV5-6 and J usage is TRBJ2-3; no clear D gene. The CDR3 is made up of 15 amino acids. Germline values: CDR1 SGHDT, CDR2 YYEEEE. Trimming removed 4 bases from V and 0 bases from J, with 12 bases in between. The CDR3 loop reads CASSKWVSSTDTQYF. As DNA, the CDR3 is TGTGCCAGCAGCAAATGGGTCTCGAGCACAGATACGCAGTATTTT.

The CDR3 sequence: CASSIAGGPYEQYF. In DNA form, the CDR3 reads TGTGCCAGCAGTATAGCGGGGGGGCCCTACGAGCAGTACTTC. The chain joins TRBV6-1 to TRBJ2-7; 11 nucleotides line up with TRBD2. Germline V lookup: CDR1 MNHNS, CDR2 SASEGT. The CDR3 sequence is 14 residues long. J was trimmed by 2 bases and V by 5 bases; bases with no gene match: 2.

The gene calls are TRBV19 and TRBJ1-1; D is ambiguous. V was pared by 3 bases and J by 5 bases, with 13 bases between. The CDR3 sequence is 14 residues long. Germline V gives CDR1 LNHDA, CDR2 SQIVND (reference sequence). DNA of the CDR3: TGTGCCAGTAGTATTAAGGTCGCGGGAACTGAAGCTTTCTTT. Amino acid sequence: CASSIKVAGTEAFF.

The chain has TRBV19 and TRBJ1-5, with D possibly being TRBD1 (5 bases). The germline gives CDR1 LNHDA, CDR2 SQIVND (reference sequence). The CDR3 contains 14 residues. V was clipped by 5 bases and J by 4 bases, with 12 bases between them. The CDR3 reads CASSERDRNQPQHF. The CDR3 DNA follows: TGTGCCAGTAGTGAAAGGGACCGAAATCAGCCCCAGCATTTT.

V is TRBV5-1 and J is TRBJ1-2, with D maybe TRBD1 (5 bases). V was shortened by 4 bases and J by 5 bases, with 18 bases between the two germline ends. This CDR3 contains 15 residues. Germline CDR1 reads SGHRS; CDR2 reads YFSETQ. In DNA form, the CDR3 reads TGCGCCAGCAGCCTTGGTAGGGTAGGGGATTATGGCTACACCTTC. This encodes CASSLGRVGDYGYTF.

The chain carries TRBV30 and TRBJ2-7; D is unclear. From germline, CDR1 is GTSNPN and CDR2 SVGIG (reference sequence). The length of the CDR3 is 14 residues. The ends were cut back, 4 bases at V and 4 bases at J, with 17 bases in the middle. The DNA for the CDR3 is TGTGCCTGGAACCCCTTGGGGTTCGGGTACGAGCAGTACTTC. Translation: CAWNPLGFGYEQYF.

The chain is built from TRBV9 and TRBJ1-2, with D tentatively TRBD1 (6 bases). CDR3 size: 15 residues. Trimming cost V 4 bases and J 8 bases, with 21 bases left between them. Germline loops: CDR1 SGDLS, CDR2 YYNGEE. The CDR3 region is CASSTWTDDNMGYTF. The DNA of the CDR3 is TGTGCCAGCAGCACCTGGACAGATGACAACATGGGCTACACCTTC.

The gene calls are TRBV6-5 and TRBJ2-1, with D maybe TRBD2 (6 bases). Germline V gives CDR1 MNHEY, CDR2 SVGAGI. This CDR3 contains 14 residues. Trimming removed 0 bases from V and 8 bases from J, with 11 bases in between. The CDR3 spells CASSYSGPGDEQFF. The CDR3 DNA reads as TGTGCCAGCAGTTACTCCGGCCCGGGGGATGAGCAGTTCTTC.

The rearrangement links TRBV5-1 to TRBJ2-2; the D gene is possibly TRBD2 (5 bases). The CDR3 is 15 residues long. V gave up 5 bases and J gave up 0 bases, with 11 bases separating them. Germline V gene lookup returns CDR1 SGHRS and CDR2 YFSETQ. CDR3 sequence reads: CASSVATANTGELFF. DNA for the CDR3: TGCGCCAGCAGTGTAGCGACTGCGAACACCGGGGAGCTGTTTTTT.

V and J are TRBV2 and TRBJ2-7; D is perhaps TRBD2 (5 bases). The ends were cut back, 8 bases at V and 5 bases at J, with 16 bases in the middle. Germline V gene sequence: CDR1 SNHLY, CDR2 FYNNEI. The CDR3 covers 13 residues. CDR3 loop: CASGGTSYNEQYF. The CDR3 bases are TGTGCCAGCGGAGGTACCTCCTACAACGAGCAGTACTTC.

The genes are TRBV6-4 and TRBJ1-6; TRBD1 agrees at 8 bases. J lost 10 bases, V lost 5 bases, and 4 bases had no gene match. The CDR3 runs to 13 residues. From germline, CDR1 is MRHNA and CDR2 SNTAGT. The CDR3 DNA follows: TGTGCCAGCAGTCCACAGGGGGGCTCACCCCTCCACTTT. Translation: CASSPQGGSPLHF.

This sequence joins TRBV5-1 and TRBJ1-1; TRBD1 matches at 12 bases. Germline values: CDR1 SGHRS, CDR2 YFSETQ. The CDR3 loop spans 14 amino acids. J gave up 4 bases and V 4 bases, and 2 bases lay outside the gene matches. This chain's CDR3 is CASSMGQGATEAFF. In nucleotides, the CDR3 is TGCGCCAGCAGCATGGGACAGGGGGCCACTGAAGCTTTCTTT.

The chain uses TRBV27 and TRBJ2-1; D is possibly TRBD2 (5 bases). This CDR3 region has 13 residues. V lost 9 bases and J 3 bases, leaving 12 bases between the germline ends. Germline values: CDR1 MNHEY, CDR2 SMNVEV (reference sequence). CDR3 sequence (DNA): TGTGCCAGTGGGCTAGCCTACTACAATGAGCAGTTCTTC. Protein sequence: CASGLAYYNEQFF.

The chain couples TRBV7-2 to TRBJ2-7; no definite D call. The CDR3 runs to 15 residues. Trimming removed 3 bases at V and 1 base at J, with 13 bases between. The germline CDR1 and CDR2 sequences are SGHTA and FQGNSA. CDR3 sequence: CASSLDGEFSYEQYF. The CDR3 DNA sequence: TGTGCCAGCAGCTTGGACGGAGAGTTTTCCTACGAGCAGTACTTC. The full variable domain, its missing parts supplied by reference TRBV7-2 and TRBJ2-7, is GAGVSQSPSNKVTEKGKDVELRCDPISGHTALYWYRQSLGQGLEFLIYFQGNSAPDKSGLPSDRFSAERTGGSVSTLTIQRTQQEDSAVYLCASSLDGEFSYEQYFGPGTRLTVT.

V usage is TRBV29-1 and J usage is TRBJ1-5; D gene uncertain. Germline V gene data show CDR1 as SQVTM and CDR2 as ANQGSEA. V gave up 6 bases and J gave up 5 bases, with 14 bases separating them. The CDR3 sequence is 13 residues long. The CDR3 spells CSVAFSMDQPQHF. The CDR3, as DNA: TGCAGCGTCGCTTTCAGTATGGATCAGCCCCAGCATTTT.

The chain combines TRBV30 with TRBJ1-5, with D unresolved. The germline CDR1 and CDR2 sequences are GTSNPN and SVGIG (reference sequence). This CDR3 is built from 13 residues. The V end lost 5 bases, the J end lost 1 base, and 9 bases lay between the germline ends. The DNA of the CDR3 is TGTGCCTGGGCGGAGGACAGCAATCAGCCCCAGCATTTT. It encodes CAWAEDSNQPQHF.

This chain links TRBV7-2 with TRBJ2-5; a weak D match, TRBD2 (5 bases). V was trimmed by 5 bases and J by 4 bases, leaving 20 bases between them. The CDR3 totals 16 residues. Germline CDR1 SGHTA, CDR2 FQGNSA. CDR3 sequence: CASSTSLRESGETQYF. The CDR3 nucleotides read TGTGCCAGCAGCACCTCGCTGAGGGAATCAGGAGAGACCCAGTACTTC.

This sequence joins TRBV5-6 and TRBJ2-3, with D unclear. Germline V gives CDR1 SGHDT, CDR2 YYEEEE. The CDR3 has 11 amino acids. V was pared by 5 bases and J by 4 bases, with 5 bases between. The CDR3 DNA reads TGTGCCAGCAGTAAGGCAGATACGCAGTATTTT. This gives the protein CASSKADTQYF.

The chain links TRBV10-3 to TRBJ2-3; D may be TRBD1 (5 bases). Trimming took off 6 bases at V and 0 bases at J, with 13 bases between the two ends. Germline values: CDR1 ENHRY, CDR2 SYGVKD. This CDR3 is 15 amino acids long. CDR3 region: CAIRAQETSTDTQYF. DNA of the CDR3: TGTGCCATCAGGGCACAGGAAACTAGCACAGATACGCAGTATTTT.

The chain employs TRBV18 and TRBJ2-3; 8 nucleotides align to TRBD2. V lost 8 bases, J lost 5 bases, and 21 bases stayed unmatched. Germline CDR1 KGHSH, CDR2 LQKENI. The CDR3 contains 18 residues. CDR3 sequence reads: CASTLKPSGSGPRDTQYF. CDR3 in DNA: TGTGCCAGCACCCTCAAACCAAGCGGGAGCGGGCCCAGAGATACGCAGTATTTT. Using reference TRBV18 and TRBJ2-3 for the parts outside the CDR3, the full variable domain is NAGVMQNPRHLVRRRGQEARLRCSPMKGHSHVYWYRQLPEEGLKFMVYLQKENIIDESGMPKERFSAEFPKEGPSILRIQQVVRGDSAAYFCASTLKPSGSGPRDTQYFGPGTRLTVL.